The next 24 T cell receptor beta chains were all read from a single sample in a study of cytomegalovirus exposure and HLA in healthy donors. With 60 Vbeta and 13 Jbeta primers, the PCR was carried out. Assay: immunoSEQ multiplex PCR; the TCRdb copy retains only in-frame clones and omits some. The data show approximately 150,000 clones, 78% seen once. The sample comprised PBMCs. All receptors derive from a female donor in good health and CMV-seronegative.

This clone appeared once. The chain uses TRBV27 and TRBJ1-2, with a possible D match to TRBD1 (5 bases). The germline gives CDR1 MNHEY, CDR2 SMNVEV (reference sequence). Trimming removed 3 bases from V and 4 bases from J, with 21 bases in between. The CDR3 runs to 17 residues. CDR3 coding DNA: TGTGCCAGCAGTTTGTACCCCACACCCCAGGGTCGCTATGGCTACACCTTC. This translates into CASSLYPTPQGRYGYTF.

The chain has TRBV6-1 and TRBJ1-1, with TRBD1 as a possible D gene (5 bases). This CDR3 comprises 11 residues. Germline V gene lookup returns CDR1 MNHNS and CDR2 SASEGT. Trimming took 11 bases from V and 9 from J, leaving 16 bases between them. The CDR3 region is CAVGGRGQAFF. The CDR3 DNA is TGTGCCGTCGGGGGGAGGGGTCAAGCTTTCTTT.

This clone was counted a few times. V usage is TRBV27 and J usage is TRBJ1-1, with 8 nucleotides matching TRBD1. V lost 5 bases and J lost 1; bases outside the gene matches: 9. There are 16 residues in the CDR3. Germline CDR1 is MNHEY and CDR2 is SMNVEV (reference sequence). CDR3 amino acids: CASSPWTGQGNTEAFF. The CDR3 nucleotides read TGTGCCAGCAGTCCCTGGACAGGGCAGGGGAACACTGAAGCTTTCTTT.

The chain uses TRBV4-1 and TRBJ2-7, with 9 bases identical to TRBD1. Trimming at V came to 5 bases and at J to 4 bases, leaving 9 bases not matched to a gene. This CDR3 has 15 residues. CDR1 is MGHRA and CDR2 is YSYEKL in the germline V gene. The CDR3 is CASSVSRDRAYEQYF. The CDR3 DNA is TGCGCCAGCAGCGTAAGCCGGGACAGGGCATACGAGCAGTACTTC.

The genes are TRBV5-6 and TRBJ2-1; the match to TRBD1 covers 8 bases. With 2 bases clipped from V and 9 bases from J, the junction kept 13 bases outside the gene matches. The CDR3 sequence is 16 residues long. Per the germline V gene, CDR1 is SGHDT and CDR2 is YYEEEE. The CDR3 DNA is TGTGCCAGCAGCTTCGGGACAGGAACCCCTCCCGGTGAGCAGTTCTTC. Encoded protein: CASSFGTGTPPGEQFF. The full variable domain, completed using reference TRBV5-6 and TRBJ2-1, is DAGVTQSPTHLIKTRGQQVTLRCSPKSGHDTVSWYQQALGQGPQFIFQYYEEEERQRGNFPDRFSGHQFPNYSSELNVNALLLGDSALYLCASSFGTGTPPGEQFFGPGTRLTVL.

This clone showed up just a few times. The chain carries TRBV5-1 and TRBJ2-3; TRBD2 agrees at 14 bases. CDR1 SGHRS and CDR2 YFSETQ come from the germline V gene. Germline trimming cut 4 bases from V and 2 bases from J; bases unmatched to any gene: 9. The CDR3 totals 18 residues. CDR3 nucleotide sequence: TGCGCCAGCAGCCTCGGACTAGCGGGAGGATCCTACACAGATACGCAGTATTTT. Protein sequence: CASSLGLAGGSYTDTQYF.

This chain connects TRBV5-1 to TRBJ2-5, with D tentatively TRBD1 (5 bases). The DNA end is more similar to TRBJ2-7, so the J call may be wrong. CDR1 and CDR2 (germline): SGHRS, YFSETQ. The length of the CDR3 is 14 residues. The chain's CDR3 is CASRFGNGAPEQYF. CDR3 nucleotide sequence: TGCGCCAGCAGATTCGGAAATGGGGCTCCCGAGCAGTACTTC.

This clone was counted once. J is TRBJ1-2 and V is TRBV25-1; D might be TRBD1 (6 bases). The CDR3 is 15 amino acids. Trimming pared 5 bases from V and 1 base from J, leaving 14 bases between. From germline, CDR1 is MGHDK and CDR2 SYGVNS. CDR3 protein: CASSPLTGHNYGYTF. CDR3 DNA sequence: TGTGCCAGCAGTCCCTTGACAGGTCATAACTATGGCTACACCTTC.

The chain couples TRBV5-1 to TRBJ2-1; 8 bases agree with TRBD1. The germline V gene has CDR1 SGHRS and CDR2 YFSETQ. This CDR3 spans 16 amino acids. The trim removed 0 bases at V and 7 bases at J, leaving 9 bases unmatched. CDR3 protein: CASSLVPDRAGNEQFF. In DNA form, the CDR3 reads TGCGCCAGCAGCTTGGTCCCGGACAGGGCGGGAAATGAGCAGTTCTTC.

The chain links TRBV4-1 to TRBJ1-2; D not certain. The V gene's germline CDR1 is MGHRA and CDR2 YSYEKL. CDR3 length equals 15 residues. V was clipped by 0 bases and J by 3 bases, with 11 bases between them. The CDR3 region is CASSQDGGEYYGYTF. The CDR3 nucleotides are TGCGCCAGCAGCCAAGACGGCGGAGAGTACTATGGCTACACCTTC.

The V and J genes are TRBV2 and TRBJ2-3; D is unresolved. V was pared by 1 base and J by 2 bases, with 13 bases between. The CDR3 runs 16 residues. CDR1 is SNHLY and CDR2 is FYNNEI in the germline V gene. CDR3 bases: TGTGCCAGCAGTGAAGGACTGGTTGTTTTCACAGATACGCAGTATTTT. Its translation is CASSEGLVVFTDTQYF.

As DNA, the CDR3 is TGTGCCTGGAGTGGCAGTAGCACAGAGACCCAGTACTTC. Translated: CAWSGSSTETQYF. The V gene is TRBV30, the J gene TRBJ2-5, with D hard to call. This CDR3 region has 13 residues. In germline, CDR1 is GTSNPN, CDR2 SVGIG (reference sequence). With 1 base removed from V and 4 bases from J, the gap between germline ends came to 10 bases.

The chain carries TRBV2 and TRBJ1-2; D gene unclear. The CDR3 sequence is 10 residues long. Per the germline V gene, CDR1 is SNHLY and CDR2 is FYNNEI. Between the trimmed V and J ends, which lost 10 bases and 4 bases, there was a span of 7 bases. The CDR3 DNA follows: TGTGCCACCCCCCGCTATGGCTACACCTTC. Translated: CATPRYGYTF.

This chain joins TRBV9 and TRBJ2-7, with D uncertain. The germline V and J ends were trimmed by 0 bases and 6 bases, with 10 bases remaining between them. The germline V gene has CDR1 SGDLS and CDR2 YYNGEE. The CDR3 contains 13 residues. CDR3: CASSVDGSGEQYF. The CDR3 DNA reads TGTGCCAGCAGCGTAGATGGCTCTGGCGAGCAGTACTTC.

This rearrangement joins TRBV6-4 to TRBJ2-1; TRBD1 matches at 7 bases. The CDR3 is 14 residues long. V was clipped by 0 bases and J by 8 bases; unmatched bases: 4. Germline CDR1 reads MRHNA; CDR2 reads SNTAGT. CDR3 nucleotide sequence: TGTGCCAGCAGTGACTCGAAAGGGGGCGATGAGCAGTTCTTC. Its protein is CASSDSKGGDEQFF.

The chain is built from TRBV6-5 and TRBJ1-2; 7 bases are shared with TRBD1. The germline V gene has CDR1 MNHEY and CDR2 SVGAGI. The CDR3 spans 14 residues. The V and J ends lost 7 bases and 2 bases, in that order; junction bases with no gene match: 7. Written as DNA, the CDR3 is TGTGCCAGCACTGACAGGGCTCTAAACTATGGCTACACCTTC. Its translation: CASTDRALNYGYTF.

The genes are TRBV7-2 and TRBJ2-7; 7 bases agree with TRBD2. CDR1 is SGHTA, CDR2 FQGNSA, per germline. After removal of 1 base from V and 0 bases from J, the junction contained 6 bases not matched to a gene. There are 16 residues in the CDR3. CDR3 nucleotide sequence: TGTGCCAGCAGCTTAGGAGGAAGGACTAGCTCCTACGAGCAGTACTTC. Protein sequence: CASSLGGRTSSYEQYF.

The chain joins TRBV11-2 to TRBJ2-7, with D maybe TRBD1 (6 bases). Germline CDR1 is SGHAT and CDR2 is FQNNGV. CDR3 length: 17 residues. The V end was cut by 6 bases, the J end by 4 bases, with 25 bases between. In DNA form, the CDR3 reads TGTGCCAGCAGGGGCACTAGGGGGACCCAACGTTGGTACGAGCAGTACTTC. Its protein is CASRGTRGTQRWYEQYF.

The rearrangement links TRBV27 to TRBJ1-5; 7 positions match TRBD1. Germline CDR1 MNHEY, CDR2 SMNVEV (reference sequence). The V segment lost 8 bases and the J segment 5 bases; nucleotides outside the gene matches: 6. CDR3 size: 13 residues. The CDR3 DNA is TGTGCCAGCCTAAGACAGGGAGATCAGCCCCAGCATTTT. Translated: CASLRQGDQPQHF.

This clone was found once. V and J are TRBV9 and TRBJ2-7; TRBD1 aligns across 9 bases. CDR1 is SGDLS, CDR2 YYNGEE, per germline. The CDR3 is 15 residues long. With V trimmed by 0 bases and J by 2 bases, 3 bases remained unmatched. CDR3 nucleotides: TGTGCCAGCAGCGTAGGGACAGGGGACGCCTACGAGCAGTACTTC. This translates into CASSVGTGDAYEQYF.

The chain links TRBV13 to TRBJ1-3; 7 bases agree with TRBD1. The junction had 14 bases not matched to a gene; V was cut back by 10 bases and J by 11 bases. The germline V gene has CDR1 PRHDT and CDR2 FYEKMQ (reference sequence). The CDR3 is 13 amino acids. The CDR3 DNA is TGTGCCACACAGGGGCCGGGGTCTATCCCCATATATTTT. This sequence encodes CATQGPGSIPIYF.

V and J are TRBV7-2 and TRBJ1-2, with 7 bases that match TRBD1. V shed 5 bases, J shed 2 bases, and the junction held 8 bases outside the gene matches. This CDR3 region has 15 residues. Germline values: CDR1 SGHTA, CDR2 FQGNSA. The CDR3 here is CASSPVTGPNYGYTF. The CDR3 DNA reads TGTGCCAGCAGCCCGGTGACAGGGCCCAACTATGGCTACACCTTC.

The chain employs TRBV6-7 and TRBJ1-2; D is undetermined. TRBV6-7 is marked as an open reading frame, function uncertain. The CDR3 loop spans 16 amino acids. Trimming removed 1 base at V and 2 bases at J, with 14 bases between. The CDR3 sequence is CASSYYLVFGNYGYTF. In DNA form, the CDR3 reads TGTGCCAGCAGTTACTATTTAGTATTCGGGAACTATGGCTACACCTTC.

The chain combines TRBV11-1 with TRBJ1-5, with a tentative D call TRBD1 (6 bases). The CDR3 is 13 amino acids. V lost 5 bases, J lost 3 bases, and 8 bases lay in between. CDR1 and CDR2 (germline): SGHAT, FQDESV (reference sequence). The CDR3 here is CASSRTDNQPQHF. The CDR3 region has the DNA TGTGCCAGCAGCCGGACAGACAATCAGCCCCAGCATTTT.